The clone carrying this T cell receptor beta chain was counted many times. Its antigen is unknown. CDR1 is MNHEY, CDR2 SMNVEV, per germline (reference sequence). The ends were cut back, 2 bases at V and 6 bases at J, with 11 bases in the middle. CDR3 size: 14 residues. This entry is derived from a study of T cell repertoires in cytomegalovirus infection. Overall study results and limits: CMV-specific HLA-C-restricted TCR beta clonotypes dominated the ex vivo response. Based on cumulative public TCR beta family frequency, carriers of CMV plus the relevant HLA were identified.

In TCRdb, the reads were re-called with MiXCR into one record per CDR3 protein. The repertoire holds almost 550,000 distinct CDR3 sequences, with more than 15% as singletons. The rearrangement joins TRBV27 to TRBJ1-5; D gene unclear. Sequences were obtained from CD8+ T cells from PBMCs. The sequence derives from a human donor in good health (CMV status not recorded). Some clones in this sample may be carry-over from other donors' samples. CDR3 region: CASSLATDAQPQHF. The DNA of the CDR3 is TGTGCCAGCAGTTTAGCCACAGACGCTCAGCCCCAGCATTTT.